The source of this T cell receptor (beta chain) is a study of shared clonotypes between healthy human individuals. Background on the study: Three plates each covered CD4 naive and memory; CD8 naive two, CD8 memory one.

All donors qualified as healthy HIV-negative adults and had experienced no recent acute infections or vaccinations. For this clone: As yet, its antigen is unknown.

Germline V CDR1 and CDR2: SNHLY, FYNNEI. Trimming took 5 bases from V and 9 from J; bases not matched to a gene: 12. The CDR3 sequence is 16 residues long. Regarding the study as a whole: Unshared clonotypes carried lower generation probabilities than those common to all four donors. Between a handful of donors, naive CD4 clonotypes were shared at a level of about 5%.

Data came from immunoSEQ multiplex PCR; TCRdb stores just in-frame clones and leaves some out. Of roughly 520,000 clones in the sample, approximately 95% are singletons; the top ten hold about 0.06%. This clonotype originated in a woman under 40 in good health. Sequencing was carried out using naive CD4+ T cells sorted from blood. Subset defined: CD45RA+ positively selected. V is TRBV2 and J is TRBJ2-1; TRBD2 matches 11 bases. The CDR3 DNA sequence: TGTGCCAGCAGTCCTCAACTAGCGGGAGTATCACGTGAGCAGTTCTTC. Translated: CASSPQLAGVSREQFF.